This entry lists 31 T cell receptor beta chains sequenced from one sample in a study of CD8+ T cells in alopecia areata. Sequencing templates came from extracted RNA that was reverse transcribed into cDNA. Clones were sequenced by immunoSEQ multiplex PCR, and TCRdb holds only the in-frame ones, with some missing. The repertoire holds about 210,000 clones, 50% to 70% seen once, with roughly 1.4% in the top ten. Treatment meaning: oral pan-JAK inhibitor, 5-10 mg twice daily. The sample consisted of CD4+ T cells sorted from blood, taken at week 4, from a patient treated with tofacitinib. These receptors were obtained from a human donor with alopecia areata.

The chain recombines TRBV11-2 with TRBJ2-3; 10 bases line up with TRBD2. Germline CDR1 reads SGHAT; CDR2 reads FQNNGV. CDR3 length: 16 residues. Germline trimming cut 0 bases from V and 3 bases from J; bases unmatched to any gene: 3. The DNA of the CDR3 is TGTGCCAGCAGCTTAGAGACTAGCGGGTCGACAGATACGCAGTATTTT. Amino acids: CASSLETSGSTDTQYF.

The chain joins TRBV10-3 to TRBJ2-4, with D perhaps matching TRBD1 or TRBD2 (5 bases each). V dropped 2 bases and J dropped 8 bases, with 13 bases sitting between them. The V gene's germline CDR1 is ENHRY and CDR2 SYGVKD. CDR3 size: 14 residues. The CDR3 here is CAISEGTQKDIQYF. The CDR3 nucleotides are TGTGCCATCAGTGAGGGGACGCAGAAGGACATTCAGTACTTC.

The rearrangement uses TRBV5-6 and TRBJ1-2; D is ambiguous. Trimming took 2 bases from V and 6 from J, leaving 8 bases between them. CDR1 is SGHDT and CDR2 is YYEEEE in the germline V gene. The CDR3 contains 12 residues. CDR3 DNA: TGTGCCAGCAGCTTTCGGTTGGATGGCTACACCTTC. Translation gives CASSFRLDGYTF.

V is TRBV5-4 and J is TRBJ2-7, with D perhaps matching TRBD2 (6 bases). The CDR3 spans 14 residues. The germline V gene encodes CDR1 SGHNT and CDR2 YYREEE (reference sequence). V shed 4 bases and J shed 0 bases, with 11 bases lying between them. Here the CDR3 reads CASSLRGNSYEQYF. The CDR3 DNA reads TGTGCCAGCAGCCTGCGGGGTAACTCCTACGAGCAGTACTTC.

The V and J genes are TRBV11-2 and TRBJ2-3, with 9 positions matching TRBD2. Trimming took 5 bases from V and 2 from J; bases not matched to a gene: 2. Looked up from germline, CDR1 is SGHAT and CDR2 is FQNNGV. The CDR3 contains 14 residues. The CDR3 region has the DNA TGTGCCAGCAGCCTAGCGGGGCCCACAGATACGCAGTATTTT. Translating gives CASSLAGPTDTQYF.

This sequence joins TRBV2 and TRBJ2-5; D gene unclear. The CDR3 is 12 amino acids. Germline CDR1 SNHLY, CDR2 FYNNEI. Trimming removed 2 bases at V and 0 bases at J, with 1 base between. The CDR3 DNA reads as TGTGCCAGCAGTGAAAACCAAGAGACCCAGTACTTC. The encoded protein is CASSENQETQYF.

The chain links TRBV29-1 to TRBJ2-3; no definite D call. Germline V gives CDR1 SQVTM, CDR2 ANQGSEA. V lost 8 bases and J lost 0, with 12 bases in between. The CDR3 consists of 13 residues. The CDR3 sequence: CSLRPRSTDTQYF. CDR3 coding DNA: TGCAGCCTCCGACCGCGCAGCACAGATACGCAGTATTTT.

This clone occurred a few times. V usage is TRBV25-1 and J usage is TRBJ1-2; no firm D call. This CDR3 has 16 amino acids. V lost 1 base, J lost 8 bases, and 20 bases lay in between. From germline, CDR1 is MGHDK and CDR2 SYGVNS. CDR3: CASSESGRAAGAGYTF. Here the CDR3 DNA reads TGTGCCAGCAGTGAATCTGGCCGAGCCGCGGGTGCGGGCTACACCTTC.

This chain's CDR3 is CAWSGSNYGYTF. The CDR3, as DNA: TGTGCCTGGAGTGGATCCAACTATGGCTACACCTTC. The chain combines TRBV30 with TRBJ1-2; D uncertain. Germline V CDR1 and CDR2: GTSNPN, SVGIG (reference sequence). Trimming left V 1 base short and J 2 bases short, with 5 bases between. The CDR3 is 12 amino acids.

The chain uses TRBV12-5 and TRBJ1-5; 7 nucleotides align to TRBD1. The V segment lost 6 bases and the J segment 2 bases; nucleotides outside the gene matches: 4. The CDR3 covers 14 residues. In germline, CDR1 is LGHNT, CDR2 FRNRAP. The DNA of the CDR3 is TGTGCTAGTGGGTGGACAGGAGGCAATCAGCCCCAGCATTTT. Its translation is CASGWTGGNQPQHF.

The genes are TRBV6-5 and TRBJ2-3; D is unresolved. CDR3 size: 14 residues. Germline V lookup: CDR1 MNHEY, CDR2 SVGAGI. Trimming removed 6 bases at V and 2 bases at J, with 12 bases between. The CDR3 spells CASRDLIDTDTQYF. Here the CDR3 DNA reads TGTGCCAGCAGAGATTTGATAGACACAGATACGCAGTATTTT.

The chain recombines TRBV5-6 with TRBJ1-1; perhaps TRBD1 as D (5 bases). This CDR3 is 13 amino acids long. Trimming took 0 bases from V and 6 from J, leaving 9 bases between them. CDR1 is SGHDT, CDR2 YYEEEE, per germline. The CDR3 sequence is CASSLVRGAEAFF. In DNA form, the CDR3 reads TGTGCCAGCAGCTTGGTGCGGGGCGCTGAAGCTTTCTTT.

In this sample, this clone turned up once. The J gene is TRBJ2-7, the V gene TRBV9; D may be TRBD2 (5 bases). The V end was cut by 4 bases, the J end by 0 bases, with 14 bases between. The CDR3 is 15 residues long. Germline values: CDR1 SGDLS, CDR2 YYNGEE. CDR3 amino acids: CASSRGEGSSYEQYF. DNA for the CDR3: TGTGCCAGCAGCCGTGGCGAGGGAAGCTCCTACGAGCAGTACTTC.

The V gene is TRBV15, the J gene TRBJ2-3; D remains unclear. This CDR3 region has 13 residues. Germline V gene sequence: CDR1 LNHNV, CDR2 YYDKDF (reference sequence). Between the trimmed V and J ends, which lost 6 bases and 4 bases, there was a span of 11 bases. For the CDR3, the DNA is TGTGCCACCAGTGGTGTTGGGTCAGATACGCAGTATTTT. It codes for CATSGVGSDTQYF.

The chain carries TRBV29-1 and TRBJ1-1; D is perhaps TRBD1 (6 bases). The CDR3 is 14 amino acids. Germline V CDR1 and CDR2: SQVTM, ANQGSEA. Trimming stripped 4 bases from V and 1 base from J, with 13 bases between. The CDR3 here is CSVGGAGANTEAFF. CDR3 DNA sequence: TGCAGCGTTGGGGGGGCAGGCGCGAACACTGAAGCTTTCTTT. The full variable domain, rest sourced from reference TRBV29-1 and TRBJ1-1, is SAVISQKPSRDICQRGTSLTIQCQVDSQVTMMFWYRQQPGQSLTLIATANQGSEATYESGFVIDKFPISRPNLTFSTLTVSNMSPEDSSIYLCSVGGAGANTEAFFGQGTRLTVV.

CDR3 in DNA: TGTGCCAGCAGCTTAGAACACGGAATAAGGAACACTGAAGCTTTCTTT. This encodes CASSLEHGIRNTEAFF. The chain joins TRBV7-8 to TRBJ1-1; no reliable D call. CDR1 and CDR2 from the germline V gene are SGHVS and FQNEAQ. Deletions cut 1 base from V and 1 base from J, with 13 bases between. CDR3 length: 16 residues.

This clone was found a few times. The chain employs TRBV29-1 and TRBJ1-1, with D maybe TRBD1 (6 bases). Germline loops: CDR1 SQVTM, CDR2 ANQGSEA. The germline V and J ends were trimmed by 7 bases and 9 bases, with 12 bases remaining between them. This CDR3 region has 10 residues. CDR3 loop: CSGMDSQAFF. In DNA, the CDR3 is TGCAGCGGGATGGACAGCCAAGCTTTCTTT.

The chain carries TRBV6-5 and TRBJ1-5; no clear D. The germline V gene encodes CDR1 MNHEY and CDR2 SVGAGI. The V end was cut by 0 bases, the J end by 7 bases, with 7 bases between. The CDR3 spans 13 residues. CDR3 sequence (DNA): TGTGCCAGCAGTTACTCGAGTGGACAGCCCCAGCATTTT. Its protein is CASSYSSGQPQHF.

The chain employs TRBV4-3 and TRBJ2-7, with D perhaps matching TRBD1 (6 bases). CDR3 length: 17 amino acids. The V gene's germline CDR1 is LGHNA and CDR2 YSLEER. Trimming cost V 1 base and J 3 bases, with 19 bases left between them. CDR3 sequence reads: CASSQGAVGTLGYEQYF. CDR3 nucleotides: TGCGCCAGCAGCCAAGGGGCAGTCGGGACACTGGGCTACGAGCAGTACTTC.

This sequence joins TRBV7-2 and TRBJ1-5; D gene uncertain. CDR3 size: 13 residues. From germline, CDR1 is SGHTA and CDR2 FQGNSA. Trimming shortened V by 5 bases and J by 5 bases, and 10 bases separated the two germline ends. CDR3 bases: TGTGCCAGCAGCGCGAGTATGGATCAGCCCCAGCATTTT. Translating gives CASSASMDQPQHF.

Comments on this clone: Other nucleotide sequences from this sample produce the same CDR3. The chain combines TRBV20-1 with TRBJ2-3; D is undetermined. CDR1 is DFQATT and CDR2 is SNEGSKA in the germline V gene (reference sequence). With 3 bases removed from V and 4 bases from J, the gap between germline ends came to 5 bases. The CDR3 extends over 11 amino acids. The CDR3 reads CSARFPDTQYF. CDR3 DNA sequence: TGCAGTGCTAGGTTCCCAGATACGCAGTATTTT.

The J gene is TRBJ1-2, the V gene TRBV30; D is perhaps TRBD1 (6 bases). The CDR3 loop spans 14 amino acids. Deletions cut 5 bases from V and 0 bases from J, with 13 bases between. The germline V gene has CDR1 GTSNPN and CDR2 SVGIG (reference sequence). The CDR3: CAWWSGATNYGYTF. DNA for the CDR3: TGTGCCTGGTGGTCAGGGGCTACTAACTATGGCTACACCTTC.

V and J are TRBV7-9 and TRBJ1-2, with a possible D match to TRBD1 (5 bases). Trimming left V 1 base short and J 6 bases short, with 12 bases between. The CDR3 contains 14 residues. Germline-derived CDR1 and CDR2 are SEHNR and FQNEAQ (reference sequence). This chain's CDR3 is CASSLGQSGDGYTF. CDR3 bases: TGTGCCAGCAGCTTAGGACAGTCTGGAGATGGCTACACCTTC.

This clone appeared a few times. The chain employs TRBV19 and TRBJ1-5; D gene unclear. Trimming shortened V by 6 bases and J by 0 bases, and 12 bases separated the two germline ends. The CDR3 sequence is 15 residues long. Looked up from germline, CDR1 is LNHDA and CDR2 is SQIVND (reference sequence). The CDR3 region is CASRVTLYSNQPQHF. CDR3 in DNA: TGTGCCAGTAGGGTGACCTTATATAGCAATCAGCCCCAGCATTTT.

The V gene is TRBV15, the J gene TRBJ1-1, with D unclear. Per the germline V gene, CDR1 is LNHNV and CDR2 is YYDKDF (reference sequence). V lost 1 base and J 5 bases, leaving 8 bases between the germline ends. The CDR3 length is 13 residues. CDR3: CATSRVFGTEAFF. CDR3 in DNA: TGTGCCACCAGCAGAGTGTTCGGGACTGAAGCTTTCTTT.

As DNA, the CDR3 is TGCGCCAGCAGCCAAGAGGTAGGGCGGGCTGAAGCTTTCTTT. Protein product: CASSQEVGRAEAFF. V is TRBV4-3 and J is TRBJ1-1; D not resolved. Germline V gene sequence: CDR1 LGHNA, CDR2 YSLEER. The CDR3 contains 14 residues. V lost 0 bases to trimming and J lost 6 bases, with 11 bases between them.

The CDR3 loop reads CASRDPRDNYGYTF. DNA for the CDR3: TGTGCCAGCAGAGATCCTCGGGACAACTATGGCTACACCTTC. The genes are TRBV25-1 and TRBJ1-2, with a weak D call TRBD1 (5 bases). In germline, CDR1 is MGHDK, CDR2 SYGVNS. The CDR3 is made up of 14 amino acids. V lost 6 bases and J 2 bases, leaving 13 bases between the germline ends.

There are a few counts of this clone. The V and J genes are TRBV7-6 and TRBJ2-5, with TRBD1 matching 7 bases. The CDR3 covers 14 residues. Germline CDR1 reads SGHVS; CDR2 reads FNYEAQ. The junction had 4 bases not matched to a gene; V was cut back by 5 bases and J by 1 base. For the CDR3, the DNA is TGTGCCAGCAGCATGACAGGGTCCCAAGAGACCCAGTACTTC. Translation: CASSMTGSQETQYF.

This clone was seen more than once but under ten times. The chain has TRBV27 and TRBJ2-5; no definite D call. The ends were cut back, 4 bases at V and 5 bases at J, with 5 bases in the middle. The CDR3 is 11 residues long. Looked up from germline, CDR1 is MNHEY and CDR2 is SMNVEV (reference sequence). CDR3 coding DNA: TGTGCCAGCAGTTCACGGGAGACCCAGTACTTC. This codes for CASSSRETQYF.

The CDR3 nucleotides are TGTGCCAGTAGTTTGGGACAGGGTGTCGGGAACACTGAAGCTTTCTTT. As protein: CASSLGQGVGNTEAFF. The chain combines TRBV19 with TRBJ1-1; 9 bases map to TRBD1. From germline, CDR1 is LNHDA and CDR2 SQIVND (reference sequence). Unmatched junction bases numbered 8, after V lost 5 bases and J lost 1 base. This CDR3 region has 16 residues.

This chain uses TRBV30 with TRBJ1-5, with D tentatively TRBD1 (6 bases). The germline V and J ends were trimmed by 0 bases and 6 bases, with 15 bases remaining between them. CDR3 length: 15 residues. Looked up from germline, CDR1 is GTSNPN and CDR2 is SVGIG (reference sequence). CDR3 coding DNA: TGTGCCTGGAGTGTACGAGGGGGAGTCAGTCAGCCCCAGCATTTT. This sequence encodes CAWSVRGGVSQPQHF. Full variable domain (rest looked up from reference TRBV30 and TRBJ1-5): SQTIHQWPATLVQPVGSPLSLECTVEGTSNPNLYWYRQAAGRGLQLLFYSVGIGQISSEVPQNLSASRPQDRQFILSSKKLLLSDSGFYLCAWSVRGGVSQPQHFGDGTRLSIL.